This TCR beta chain was observed in a study of blood T cell repertoires in COVID-19. Per the germline V gene, CDR1 is SEHNR and CDR2 is FQNEAQ (reference sequence). The length of the CDR3 is 14 residues. V gave up 5 bases and J gave up 0 bases, with 8 bases separating them. Assay: immunoSEQ multiplex PCR; the TCRdb copy retains only in-frame clones and omits some. This sample has under 70,000 clones, with about 86% found just once. The chain joins TRBV7-9 to TRBJ1-5, with D perhaps TRBD1 (6 bases). The TCR was taken from an older woman with COVID-19, enrolled during active disease. The sequenced material came from peripheral blood. The CDR3 is CASSRTDSNQPQHF. The CDR3 DNA reads TGTGCCAGCAGCCGGACAGATAGCAATCAGCCCCAGCATTTT.